This note documents a single T cell receptor (beta chain) sequence. Its antigen is still unknown. The CDR3 contains 14 residues. Germline V gives CDR1 LNHNV, CDR2 YYDKDF (reference sequence). V dropped 0 bases and J dropped 10 bases, with 12 bases sitting between them. The sample comes from a study of blood T cells in healthy people across ages. Regarding the study as a whole: Older individuals had lower TCR beta diversity per million T cells (the decline was roughly linear). Long-lived donors carried more naive CD4+ cells and greater diversity than aged donors. No one knew whether donors had CMV, which possibly confounded expanded clonotype changes.

Through a sample-barcoded 5' primer and a J-beta primer mix, a second PCR was run for 7 to 11 cycles. In TCRdb, the 5' RACE reads were re-called with MiXCR into one record per CDR3 protein. Here the sample spans approximately 1.5 million distinct CDR3 sequences, less than 45% being singletons. Sequenced: blood. The J gene is TRBJ1-4, the V gene TRBV15, with a possible D match to TRBD1 (5 bases). The receptor was derived from a woman under 30 in good health. CDR3 in DNA: TGTGCCACCAGCAGAGATCTGGGGGGAGGAAAACTGTTTTTT. Translated, it gives CATSRDLGGGKLFF.